The 8 T cell receptor beta chains in this list originate from one sample, sequenced in a study of blood T cell repertoires in COVID-19. Method: immunoSEQ multiplex PCR; TCRdb's copy keeps in-frame clones and lacks some. Of about 210,000 clones in the sample, around 80% were seen once. Sequences were obtained from peripheral blood. The origin of the receptors is a woman over 75 with COVID-19, enrolled during active disease.

This clone was counted a single time. This chain links TRBV5-1 with TRBJ2-7, with 7 bases matching TRBD2. Germline V gives CDR1 SGHRS, CDR2 YFSETQ. Trimming at V came to 0 bases and at J to 2 bases, leaving 8 bases not matched to a gene. This CDR3 comprises 16 residues. As DNA, the CDR3 is TGCGCCAGCAGCTTGGTTGGAGGGAGGGAAACCTACGAGCAGTACTTC. Its translation: CASSLVGGRETYEQYF.

The J gene is TRBJ1-4, the V gene TRBV20-1; D is perhaps TRBD1 (6 bases). Deletions cut 6 bases from V and 15 bases from J, with 14 bases between. Germline V gene lookup returns CDR1 DFQATT and CDR2 SNEGSKA (reference sequence). CDR3 length: 10 residues. CDR3 loop: CSAGPGQLFF. CDR3 in DNA: TGCAGTGCCGGCCCCGGACAGTTGTTTTTT.

This clone was seen more than once but under ten times. The chain couples TRBV14 to TRBJ2-5; TRBD2 aligns across 8 bases. CDR3 size: 16 residues. The germline V gene has CDR1 SGHDN and CDR2 FVKESK. The V and J ends lost 6 bases and 4 bases, in that order; junction bases with no gene match: 13. In nucleotides, the CDR3 is TGTGCCAGCAGTCAGGCGCGGGGGGCCACGGGAGAGACCCAGTACTTC. Residues: CASSQARGATGETQYF.

The table lists this clone with many counts. This chain connects TRBV5-4 to TRBJ2-7; the match to TRBD1 covers 7 bases. This CDR3 contains 13 residues. Germline CDR1 reads SGHNT; CDR2 reads YYREEE (reference sequence). V shed 4 bases, J shed 5 bases, and the junction held 6 bases outside the gene matches. This CDR3 reads CASSLQGINEQYF. The DNA for the CDR3 is TGTGCCAGCAGCCTACAGGGGATCAACGAGCAGTACTTC.

The chain has TRBV28 and TRBJ2-1; TRBD2 matches at 9 bases. V lost 6 bases and J lost 4; bases outside the gene matches: 10. There are 16 residues in the CDR3. Germline lookup yields CDR1 MDHEN and CDR2 SYDVKM. The CDR3 DNA sequence: TGTGCCAGCAGCACGGGGGGGCTAGCGGGGTACAATGAGCAGTTCTTC. Its translation is CASSTGGLAGYNEQFF. The whole variable domain, remainder taken from reference TRBV28 and TRBJ2-1, is DVKVTQSSRYLVKRTGEKVFLECVQDMDHENMFWYRQDPGLGLRLIYFSYDVKMKEKGDIPEGYSVSREKKERFSLILESASTNQTSMYLCASSTGGLAGYNEQFFGPGTRLTVL.

The chain recombines TRBV2 with TRBJ1-4, with a tentative D call TRBD1 (5 bases). Trimming shortened V by 1 base and J by 3 bases, and 12 bases separated the two germline ends. CDR3 size: 16 residues. The germline V gene encodes CDR1 SNHLY and CDR2 FYNNEI. The CDR3 coding sequence is TGTGCCAGCAGTGAAGTTGGGAGGGGAGCTAATGAAAAACTGTTTTTT. It specifies CASSEVGRGANEKLFF.

The chain joins TRBV5-4 to TRBJ2-5; the match to TRBD1 covers 8 bases. The CDR3 runs to 15 residues. Germline loops: CDR1 SGHNT, CDR2 YYREEE (reference sequence). The trim removed 4 bases at V and 5 bases at J, leaving 10 bases unmatched. Here the CDR3 reads CASSTQTGVGETQYF. The CDR3 DNA sequence: TGTGCCAGCAGCACGCAGACAGGGGTGGGCGAGACCCAGTACTTC.

This chain links TRBV9 with TRBJ2-2; D possibly corresponds to TRBD1 (6 bases). CDR3 length: 15 amino acids. Germline V CDR1 and CDR2: SGDLS, YYNGEE. The ends were cut back, 2 bases at V and 2 bases at J, with 10 bases in the middle. The DNA of the CDR3 is TGTGCCAGCAGCGTTACCGGGACAAACACCGGGGAGCTGTTTTTT. Protein sequence: CASSVTGTNTGELFF.